Listed here are 25 T cell receptor beta chains from one sample, sequenced in a study of shared clonotypes between healthy human individuals. Clones were read by immunoSEQ multiplex PCR, and TCRdb kept only the in-frame ones, dropping some. Found here are around 88,000 clones, about 70% of them singletons; the top ten hold roughly 50%. Input material: memory CD8+ T cells sorted from blood. Subset given: CD45RO+ cells pooled with CCR7-negative TemRA cells. The receptor source for this set is a man aged 25-40 years in good health.

V is TRBV4-1 and J is TRBJ2-7; TRBD1 might be the D (5 bases). The CDR3 covers 13 residues. Trimming stripped 5 bases from V and 4 bases from J, with 12 bases between. CDR1 and CDR2 from the germline V gene are MGHRA and YSYEKL. The chain's CDR3 is CASSAPGFYEQYF. CDR3 nucleotide sequence: TGCGCCAGCAGCGCCCCAGGGTTTTACGAGCAGTACTTC.

This sequence joins TRBV5-1 and TRBJ2-2; 9 nucleotides match TRBD1. Trimming cost V 4 bases and J 6 bases; bases outside gene matches: 13. The germline V gene encodes CDR1 SGHRS and CDR2 YFSETQ. The length of the CDR3 is 17 residues. In nucleotides, the CDR3 is TGCGCCAGCAGCCTCCCGACAGGGGGAGGATCTGCCGGGGAGCTGTTTTTT. Protein product: CASSLPTGGGSAGELFF.

The chain has TRBV7-2 and TRBJ2-7; 12 nucleotides align to TRBD2. The CDR3 consists of 17 residues. With 5 bases clipped from V and 2 bases from J, the junction kept 10 bases outside the gene matches. Germline CDR1 reads SGHTA; CDR2 reads FQGNSA. CDR3 sequence reads: CASSPGLAGPLAYEQYF. The CDR3 DNA follows: TGTGCCAGCAGCCCCGGACTAGCGGGACCGCTCGCCTACGAGCAGTACTTC.

This chain joins TRBV14 and TRBJ2-1, with TRBD2 matching 9 bases. The CDR3 loop spans 16 amino acids. With 5 bases clipped from V and 4 bases from J, the junction kept 9 bases outside the gene matches. The V gene's germline CDR1 is SGHDN and CDR2 FVKESK. The CDR3, as DNA: TGTGCCAGCAGCAGAACGACTAGCGGTCTATACAATGAGCAGTTCTTC. Its protein product is CASSRTTSGLYNEQFF.

The J gene is TRBJ2-1, the V gene TRBV19; D uncertain. V was pared by 3 bases and J by 5 bases, with 8 bases between. CDR1 is LNHDA, CDR2 SQIVND, per germline (reference sequence). The CDR3 sequence is 13 residues long. The CDR3 nucleotides read TGTGCCAGTAGTATGTTAAAGGACAATGAGCAGTTCTTC. It translates to CASSMLKDNEQFF.

The chain combines TRBV28 with TRBJ1-4; 11 bases fit TRBD1. Trimming at V came to 8 bases and at J to 3 bases, leaving 8 bases not matched to a gene. Per germline, CDR1 MDHEN and CDR2 SYDVKM. This CDR3 is 16 amino acids long. In DNA form, the CDR3 reads TGTGCCAGCCAGGACAGGGGGCCTCTGGCTAATGAAAAACTGTTTTTT. Protein sequence: CASQDRGPLANEKLFF.

The chain carries TRBV7-3 and TRBJ2-1; 9 bases line up with TRBD2. The V segment lost 0 bases and the J segment 7 bases; nucleotides outside the gene matches: 4. In germline, CDR1 is SGHTA, CDR2 FQGTGA. The CDR3 sequence is 15 residues long. In DNA, the CDR3 is TGTGCCAGCAGCTTAACTAGCGGGAGATGGAATGAGCAGTTCTTC. It yields the protein CASSLTSGRWNEQFF.

CDR3 residues: CASSGGRAPTDTQYF. The CDR3 DNA sequence: TGTGCCAGCAGTGGTGGCAGGGCGCCCACGGATACGCAGTATTTT. The chain uses TRBV2 and TRBJ2-3, with D maybe TRBD1 (5 bases). Germline V gives CDR1 SNHLY, CDR2 FYNNEI. The CDR3 has 15 residues. The V and J ends lost 4 bases and 6 bases respectively, with 17 bases between them.

This clone was picked up a small number of times. The chain uses TRBV5-6 and TRBJ1-1, with 8 bases that match TRBD1. Trimming cost V 0 bases and J 11 bases; bases outside gene matches: 3. This CDR3 region has 12 residues. Germline lookup yields CDR1 SGHDT and CDR2 YYEEEE. In DNA form, the CDR3 reads TGTGCCAGCAGCTTGGGGACAGGGAGTGCTTTCTTT. Translation gives CASSLGTGSAFF.

This chain uses TRBV28 with TRBJ2-1; 9 positions match TRBD2. CDR3 length: 20 residues. The V and J ends lost 5 bases and 8 bases, in that order; junction bases with no gene match: 25. The V gene's germline CDR1 is MDHEN and CDR2 SYDVKM. Here the CDR3 DNA reads TGTGCCAGCAGTCTCCAAATCCTTAGCGGGGGATTTGAGGGTGTCGATGAGCAGTTCTTC. It is translated as CASSLQILSGGFEGVDEQFF.

Of note for this clone: This same CDR3 is encoded by further DNA sequences in the sample. The chain is built from TRBV7-3 and TRBJ2-1; D call uncertain. There are 13 residues in the CDR3. Germline CDR1 reads SGHTA; CDR2 reads FQGTGA. V lost 2 bases to trimming and J lost 7 bases, with 9 bases between them. CDR3 coding DNA: TGTGCCAGCAGCTTATTTGGTCATAATGAGCAGTTCTTC. Translated: CASSLFGHNEQFF. Using reference TRBV7-3 and TRBJ2-1 for the parts outside the CDR3, the full variable domain is GAGVSQTPSNKVTEKGKYVELRCDPISGHTALYWYRQSLGQGPEFLIYFQGTGAADDSGLPNDRFFAVRPEGSVSTLKIQRTERGDSAVYLCASSLFGHNEQFFGPGTRLTVL.

The genes are TRBV4-3 and TRBJ2-3, with D perhaps TRBD1 or TRBD2 (6 bases each). The V gene's germline CDR1 is LGHNA and CDR2 YSLEER. The CDR3 consists of 19 residues. V lost 1 base and J lost 0, with 20 bases in between. Here the CDR3 reads CASSQAPGGGLVSTDTQYF. CDR3 in DNA: TGCGCCAGCAGCCAAGCGCCCGGGGGCGGCTTGGTTAGCACAGATACGCAGTATTTT.

V usage is TRBV5-1 and J usage is TRBJ2-2, with D perhaps matching TRBD1 (6 bases). The ends were cut back, 7 bases at V and 1 base at J, with 11 bases in the middle. The V gene's germline CDR1 is SGHRS and CDR2 YFSETQ. This CDR3 is built from 14 residues. The CDR3 loop reads CASDKTGNTGELFF. In DNA, the CDR3 is TGCGCCAGCGACAAGACAGGGAACACCGGGGAGCTGTTTTTT.

In this sample, this clone turned up once. This chain uses TRBV7-9 with TRBJ2-3; D is ambiguous. Germline CDR1 reads SEHNR; CDR2 reads FQNEAQ (reference sequence). The CDR3 contains 15 residues. With 5 bases removed from V and 4 bases from J, the gap between germline ends came to 16 bases. CDR3 in amino acids: CASSTVQGLADTQYF. The CDR3 region has the DNA TGTGCCAGCAGCACAGTCCAAGGGCTGGCAGATACGCAGTATTTT.

The chain uses TRBV12-5 and TRBJ2-2; 8 bases agree with TRBD1. Germline CDR1 is LGHNT and CDR2 is FRNRAP. V shed 0 bases, J shed 0 bases, and the junction held 12 bases outside the gene matches. This CDR3 has 20 residues. The CDR3 here is CASGLVPRWDRHTNTGELFF. CDR3 bases: TGTGCTAGTGGTTTGGTACCCCGGTGGGACAGGCATACGAACACCGGGGAGCTGTTTTTT.

The sample holds one count of this clone. This chain connects TRBV5-6 to TRBJ1-2, with no clear D. Germline V CDR1 and CDR2: SGHDT, YYEEEE. The CDR3 runs to 12 residues. Trimming took off 4 bases at V and 5 bases at J, with 9 bases between the two ends. The CDR3 sequence is CASSPGDYGYTF. CDR3 bases: TGTGCCAGCAGCCCGGGCGATTATGGCTACACCTTC.

The gene calls are TRBV15 and TRBJ2-1; 12 positions agree with TRBD2. V shed 5 bases, J shed 4 bases, and the junction held 0 bases outside the gene matches. The CDR3 is 14 residues long. Germline CDR1 reads LNHNV; CDR2 reads YYDKDF (reference sequence). This CDR3 is CATSGLAGYNEQFF. The CDR3 coding sequence is TGTGCCACCAGCGGACTAGCGGGATACAATGAGCAGTTCTTC. Drawing the rest from reference TRBV15 and TRBJ2-1, the complete variable domain is DAMVIQNPRYQVTQFGKPVTLSCSQTLNHNVMYWYQQKSSQAPKLLFHYYDKDFNNEADTPDNFQSRRPNTSFCFLDIRSPGLGDTAMYLCATSGLAGYNEQFFGPGTRLTVL.

The chain links TRBV7-2 to TRBJ2-2; the match to TRBD2 covers 10 bases. Germline loops: CDR1 SGHTA, CDR2 FQGNSA. This CDR3 is 15 amino acids long. Losses at the gene ends were 3 bases for V and 7 bases for J; bases not matched to a gene: 5. This CDR3 reads CASSFLAGGIGELFF. Written as DNA, the CDR3 is TGTGCCAGCAGCTTTTTAGCGGGAGGAATCGGGGAGCTGTTTTTT.

This clone was seen a handful of times. The rearrangement links TRBV18 to TRBJ2-2; D is unclear. Trimming removed 5 bases from V and 1 base from J, with 8 bases in between. Germline CDR1 is KGHSH and CDR2 is LQKENI. The CDR3 totals 14 residues. The CDR3 sequence is CASSSQGNTGELFF. CDR3 DNA sequence: TGTGCCAGCTCATCGCAAGGGAACACCGGGGAGCTGTTTTTT.

The rearrangement uses TRBV7-9 and TRBJ2-3, with D perhaps TRBD2 (6 bases). Deletions cut 8 bases from V and 3 bases from J, with 15 bases between. The CDR3 runs to 14 residues. Germline-derived CDR1 and CDR2 are SEHNR and FQNEAQ (reference sequence). For the CDR3, the DNA is TGTGCCAGCTCGGCCAGGGCGGGGACAGATACGCAGTATTTT. Translation gives CASSARAGTDTQYF.

The chain's CDR3 is CASSPTRQSEAFF. CDR3 coding DNA: TGTGCCAGCAGTCCCACCCGACAGAGTGAAGCTTTCTTT. The rearrangement uses TRBV27 and TRBJ1-1; maybe TRBD1 (5 bases). V lost 5 bases and J 7 bases, leaving 14 bases between the germline ends. The germline gives CDR1 MNHEY, CDR2 SMNVEV (reference sequence). The CDR3 has 13 amino acids.

This chain uses TRBV4-1 with TRBJ2-2, with no clear D. The CDR3 is 14 residues long. Germline CDR1 is MGHRA and CDR2 is YSYEKL. The ends were cut back, 4 bases at V and 1 base at J, with 7 bases in the middle. DNA of the CDR3: TGCGCCAGCAGCCCTTTCCGGAACACCGGGGAGCTGTTTTTT. Translating gives CASSPFRNTGELFF.

V and J are TRBV7-9 and TRBJ2-5, with D possibly matching TRBD2 (7 bases). Trimming left V 3 bases short and J 4 bases short, with 15 bases between. The V gene's germline CDR1 is SEHNR and CDR2 FQNEAQ (reference sequence). CDR3 size: 15 residues. The CDR3 loop is CASSFWRGGGETQYF. The CDR3 DNA is TGTGCCAGCAGCTTCTGGCGGGGAGGGGGAGAGACCCAGTACTTC.

The gene calls are TRBV29-1 and TRBJ2-1, with 9 bases aligning to TRBD2. The length of the CDR3 is 16 residues. Germline V gene data show CDR1 as SQVTM and CDR2 as ANQGSEA. The trim removed 7 bases at V and 3 bases at J, leaving 13 bases unmatched. The DNA of the CDR3 is TGCAGCGCGGTGGAAGTGACTAGCGGAGACTACAATGAGCAGTTCTTC. This translates into CSAVEVTSGDYNEQFF.

The rearrangement links TRBV18 to TRBJ2-1, with D maybe TRBD2 (5 bases). The V end was cut by 8 bases, the J end by 7 bases, with 15 bases between. CDR1 KGHSH and CDR2 LQKENI come from the germline V gene. There are 13 residues in the CDR3. The CDR3 DNA reads TGTGCCAGCACGCGTGGACGGGGTAATGAGCAGTTCTTC. This codes for CASTRGRGNEQFF. Together with reference TRBV18 and TRBJ2-1, the CDR3 gives the full variable domain: NAGVMQNPRHLVRRRGQEARLRCSPMKGHSHVYWYRQLPEEGLKFMVYLQKENIIDESGMPKERFSAEFPKEGPSILRIQQVVRGDSAAYFCASTRGRGNEQFFGPGTRLTVL.